These 5 T cell receptor beta chains came from one sample sequenced in a study of blood T cell repertoires in COVID-19. Data came from immunoSEQ multiplex PCR; TCRdb stores just in-frame clones and leaves some out. Of 150,000 to 200,000 clones listed, around 85% are singletons. Sequencing was performed on peripheral blood. Receptor source: a woman aged 60-75 years with acute or convalescent COVID-19.

This clone was seen once. J is TRBJ2-7 and V is TRBV10-3; 11 bases align to TRBD2. The CDR3 contains 13 residues. V was pared by 10 bases and J by 1 base, with 3 bases of the junction left unmatched. CDR1 and CDR2 from the germline V gene are ENHRY and SYGVKD. In DNA, the CDR3 is TGTGCCACCGGACTAGCGGGTTCCTACGAGCAGTACGTC. As protein: CATGLAGSYEQYV.

In DNA, the CDR3 is TGTGCCAGCAGCCCCCGACTAGCGGGAGGGTACACCGGGGAGCTGTTTTTT. Residues: CASSPRLAGGYTGELFF. This chain connects TRBV5-5 to TRBJ2-2; 14 bases fit TRBD2. Losses at the gene ends were 4 bases for V and 3 bases for J; bases not matched to a gene: 5. Per germline, CDR1 SGHKS and CDR2 YYEKEE (reference sequence). CDR3 length equals 17 residues.

The chain recombines TRBV11-3 with TRBJ2-1; 12 bases are a match to TRBD2. Germline V CDR1 and CDR2: SGHNT, YENEEA. This CDR3 has 17 amino acids. After removal of 0 bases from V and 7 bases from J, the junction contained 7 bases not matched to a gene. CDR3 sequence: CASSLDTSGRIGNEQFF. The CDR3 nucleotides are TGTGCCAGCAGCTTAGATACTAGCGGGAGGATCGGGAATGAGCAGTTCTTC.

This chain uses TRBV24-1 with TRBJ2-1; no clear D gene. V lost 4 bases and J lost 2, with 17 bases in between. Germline V gives CDR1 KGHDR, CDR2 SFDVKD. The CDR3 is 17 amino acids. The CDR3 protein is CATSDPPPRSAYNEQFF. Written as DNA, the CDR3 is TGTGCCACCAGTGACCCCCCGCCGAGATCCGCCTACAATGAGCAGTTCTTC.

V usage is TRBV7-6 and J usage is TRBJ1-1; D gene unclear. Germline V CDR1 and CDR2: SGHVS, FNYEAQ. The CDR3 contains 13 residues. The ends were cut back, 5 bases at V and 5 bases at J, with 12 bases in the middle. The CDR3 DNA is TGTGCCAGCAGCCCACCCGTGAGTACTGAAGCTTTCTTT. Protein product: CASSPPVSTEAFF. The variable domain in full, with the rest retrieved from reference TRBV7-6 and TRBJ1-1, is GAGVSQSPRYKVTKRGQDVALRCDPISGHVSLYWYRQALGQGPEFLTYFNYEAQQDKSGLPNDRFSAERPEGSISTLTIQRTEQRDSAMYRCASSPPVSTEAFFGQGTRLTVV.